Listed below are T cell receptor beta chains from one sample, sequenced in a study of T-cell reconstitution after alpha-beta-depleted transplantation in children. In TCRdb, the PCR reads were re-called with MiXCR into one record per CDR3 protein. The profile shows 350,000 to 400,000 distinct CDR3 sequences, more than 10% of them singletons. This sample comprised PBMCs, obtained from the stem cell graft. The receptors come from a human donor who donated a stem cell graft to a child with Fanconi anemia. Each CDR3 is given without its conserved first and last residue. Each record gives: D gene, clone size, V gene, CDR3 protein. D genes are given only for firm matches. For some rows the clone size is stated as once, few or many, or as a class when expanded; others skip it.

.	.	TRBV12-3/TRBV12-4	ASRRPDSYEQY
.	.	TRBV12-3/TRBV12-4	ASSLGGVQNTEAF
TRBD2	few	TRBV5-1	ASSPWASGGSTDTQY
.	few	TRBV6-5	ASRNGNQPQH
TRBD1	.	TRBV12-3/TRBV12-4	ASSLTGGKTEAF
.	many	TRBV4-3	ASSQVGGRGPTEAF
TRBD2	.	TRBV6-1	ASSPRGLAGGRQETQY
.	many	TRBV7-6	ASSLQTGNTIY
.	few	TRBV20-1	SARRGASYGYT
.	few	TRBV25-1	ASSVGAAEAF
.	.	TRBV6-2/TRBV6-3	ASSPPRLAGNTGELF
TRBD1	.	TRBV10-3	AISESRQGRDEQF
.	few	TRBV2	ASIKLRVGELF
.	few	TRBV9	ASSVAAGRAGETQY
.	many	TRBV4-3	ASSQDLGRTVISSYEQY
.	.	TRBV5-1	ASSLTEISGELF
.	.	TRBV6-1	ASKMTALTNIQY
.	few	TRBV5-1	ASSLGDHNSPLH
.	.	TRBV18	ASSPLGRVGFPLH
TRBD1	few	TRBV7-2	ASSQGGNRRNQPQH
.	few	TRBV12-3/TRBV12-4	ASSLLISGGTDTQY
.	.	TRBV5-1	ASSLADRDTEAF
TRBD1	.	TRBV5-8	ASRPQGAVSNQPQH
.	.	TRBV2	ASGGQLNSPLH
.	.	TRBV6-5	ASSYGVAGANVLT
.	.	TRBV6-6	ASSRPYNSPLH
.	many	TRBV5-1	ASSPSEIVANEQF
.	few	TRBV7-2	ASSLDGQYNEQF
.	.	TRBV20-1	SARRGENTGELF
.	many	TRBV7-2	ASSFGVVNTIY
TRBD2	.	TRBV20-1	SVRAGGSNEQF
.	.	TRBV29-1	SVEDRVRVGEQY
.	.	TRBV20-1	SARDLREYEQY
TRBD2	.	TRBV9	ASSGPKAGGRETQY
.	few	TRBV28	ASSLVSSINEQF
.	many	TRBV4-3	ASSQNSGEQF
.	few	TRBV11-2	ASSSPGLKEKLF
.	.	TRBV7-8	ASSLAYRLATDTQY
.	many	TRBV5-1	ASSLEVDTQY
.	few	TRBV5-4	ASSPPGQFTEAF
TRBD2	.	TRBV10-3	AISTGLAGGQNEQF